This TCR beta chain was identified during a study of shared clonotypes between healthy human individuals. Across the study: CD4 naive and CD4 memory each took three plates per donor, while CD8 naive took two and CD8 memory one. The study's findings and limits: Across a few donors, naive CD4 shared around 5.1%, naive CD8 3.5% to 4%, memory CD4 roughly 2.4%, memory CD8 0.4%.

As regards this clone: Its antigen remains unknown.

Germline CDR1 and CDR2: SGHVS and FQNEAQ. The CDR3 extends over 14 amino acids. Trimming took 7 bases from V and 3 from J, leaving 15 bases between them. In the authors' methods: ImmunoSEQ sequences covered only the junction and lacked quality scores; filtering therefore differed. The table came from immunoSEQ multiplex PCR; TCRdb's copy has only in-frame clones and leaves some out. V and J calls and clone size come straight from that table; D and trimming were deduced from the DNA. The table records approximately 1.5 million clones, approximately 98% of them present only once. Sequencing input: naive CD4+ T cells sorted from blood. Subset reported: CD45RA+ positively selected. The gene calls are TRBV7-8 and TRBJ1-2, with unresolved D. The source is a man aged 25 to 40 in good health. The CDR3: CASTPGREHYGYTF. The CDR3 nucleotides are TGTGCCAGCACCCCCGGCCGGGAACACTATGGCTACACCTTC. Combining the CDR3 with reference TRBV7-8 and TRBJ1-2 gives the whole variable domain GAGVSQSPRYKVAKRGQDVALRCDPISGHVSLFWYQQALGQGPEFLTYFQNEAQLDKSGLPSDRFFAERPEGSVSTLKIQRTQQEDSAVYLCASTPGREHYGYTFGSGTRLTVV.